One and the same sample provided the 8 T cell receptor beta chains below, sequenced in a study of cytomegalovirus exposure and HLA in healthy donors. This table comes from immunoSEQ multiplex PCR, and its TCRdb copy is limited to in-frame clones, with some not included. The sample lists fewer than 200,000 clones, about 95% occurring once. Sequenced sample: PBMCs. Source of these receptors: a woman aged 18-29 years in good health and CMV-seronegative.

The chain links TRBV6-1 to TRBJ2-4, with D possibly being TRBD1 (6 bases). V was pared by 2 bases and J by 5 bases, with 10 bases between. Looked up from germline, CDR1 is MNHNS and CDR2 is SASEGT. The CDR3 consists of 14 residues. This CDR3 reads CASSEQGRENIQYF. The CDR3 nucleotides read TGTGCCAGCAGTGAACAGGGGCGGGAAAACATTCAGTACTTC.

This clone was seen only once. The chain employs TRBV4-3 and TRBJ1-1, with a possible D match to TRBD1 (6 bases). This CDR3 is 14 amino acids long. Trimming left V 1 base short and J 5 bases short, with 11 bases between. Germline V gene data show CDR1 as LGHNA and CDR2 as YSLEER. For the CDR3, the DNA is TGCGCCAGCAGCCAAGTAACAGGGTTAACTGAAGCTTTCTTT. Protein: CASSQVTGLTEAFF.

The chain links TRBV5-1 to TRBJ2-5; 8 bases map to TRBD1. Germline CDR1 is SGHRS and CDR2 is YFSETQ. With V trimmed by 4 bases and J by 5 bases, 10 bases remained unmatched. This CDR3 contains 15 residues. CDR3 in amino acids: CASSATTQGVETQYF. The CDR3 DNA reads as TGCGCCAGCAGCGCAACAACACAGGGGGTGGAGACCCAGTACTTC.

V and J are TRBV2 and TRBJ2-7; tentative D call: TRBD1 (5 bases). Germline values: CDR1 SNHLY, CDR2 FYNNEI. The length of the CDR3 is 17 residues. V lost 6 bases and J lost 1, with 22 bases in between. The CDR3 here is CASRKEQVSSSSYEQYF. The CDR3 DNA is TGTGCCAGCAGGAAGGAACAGGTTTCGTCTTCTTCCTACGAGCAGTACTTC.

The J gene is TRBJ1-4, the V gene TRBV6-6; D gene uncertain. The CDR3 loop spans 13 amino acids. Trimming took off 4 bases at V and 7 bases at J, with 10 bases between the two ends. The germline CDR1 and CDR2 sequences are MNHNY and SVGAGI (reference sequence). CDR3: CASSSGPSEKLFF. The CDR3 bases are TGTGCCAGCAGTTCCGGTCCAAGTGAAAAACTGTTTTTT.

The chain joins TRBV4-1 to TRBJ1-6; 8 positions match TRBD1. Germline trimming cut 0 bases from V and 10 bases from J; bases unmatched to any gene: 5. From germline, CDR1 is MGHRA and CDR2 YSYEKL. The CDR3 contains 15 residues. In DNA form, the CDR3 reads TGCGCCAGCAGCCAAGAGGACAGGGACGGGTCACCCCTCCACTTT. Protein: CASSQEDRDGSPLHF.

This chain connects TRBV5-1 to TRBJ2-7, with D tentatively TRBD1 (5 bases). V gave up 1 base and J gave up 7 bases, with 12 bases separating them. Germline CDR1 is SGHRS and CDR2 is YFSETQ. The CDR3 contains 13 residues. CDR3 protein: CASSLNSGKEQYF. The CDR3 nucleotides read TGCGCCAGCAGCTTGAATTCAGGGAAGGAGCAGTACTTC.

This clone appeared once. V and J are TRBV2 and TRBJ1-2, with 10 positions matching TRBD1. V lost 5 bases, J lost 2 bases, and 5 bases stayed unmatched. Looked up from germline, CDR1 is SNHLY and CDR2 is FYNNEI. The CDR3 totals 15 residues. As DNA, the CDR3 is TGTGCCAGCAGTAAGGACAGGGGGGAAAACTATGGCTACACCTTC. This codes for CASSKDRGENYGYTF. The entire variable domain, with the rest obtained from reference TRBV2 and TRBJ1-2, is as follows: EPEVTQTPSHQVTQMGQEVILRCVPISNHLYFYWYRQILGQKVEFLVSFYNNEISEKSEIFDDQFSVERPDGSNFTLKIRSTKLEDSAMYFCASSKDRGENYGYTFGSGTRLTVV.